These 14 T cell receptor beta chains share one sample of origin, sequenced in a study of Graves' ophthalmopathy and Graves' hyperthyroidism. Beta-chain TCR CDR3 regions were amplified from RNA transcripts. The first round was an RT-PCR with HTBI primers, and the second round was a multiplex PCR. TCRdb reprocessed the multiplex PCR reads via MiXCR and lists one record per CDR3 protein. The sample has about 590,000 distinct CDR3 sequences, about 35% seen once. Material for sequencing was peripheral blood or thyroid tissue (not recorded which). All receptors derive from an adult man with Graves' hyperthyroidism.

Points on this clonotype: A much more abundant neighbour one base away suggests this may be a read error. V gene TRBV10-3 combines with J gene TRBJ1-2; possible D gene TRBD1, 5 bases. V was cut by 4 bases and J by 6 bases, with 12 bases left in between. This CDR3 is 13 amino acids long. Germline V CDR1 and CDR2: ENHRY, SYGVKD. CDR3 residues: CAISVTAVHGYTF. In DNA form, the CDR3 reads TGTGCCATCAGTGTGACAGCTGTCCATGGCTACACCTTC.

The chain carries TRBV5-1 and TRBJ1-2; the D is unclear. The ends were cut back, 4 bases at V and 1 base at J, with 8 bases in the middle. The CDR3 has 13 residues. Germline V CDR1 and CDR2: SGHRS, YFSETQ. CDR3 nucleotides: TGCGCCAGCAGCAGTTTCAGTAACTATGGCTACACCTTC. This encodes CASSSFSNYGYTF.

This sequence joins TRBV6-5 and TRBJ1-1, with D hard to call. CDR1 MNHEY and CDR2 SVGAGI come from the germline V gene. The CDR3 loop spans 11 amino acids. The ends were cut back, 0 bases at V and 8 bases at J, with 4 bases in the middle. Here the CDR3 DNA reads TGTGCCAGCAGTTACTCGCACGAAGCTTTCTTT. It yields the protein CASSYSHEAFF.

This clonotype was recorded at least ten times. The rearrangement joins TRBV20-1 to TRBJ2-7; D may be TRBD1 or TRBD2 (5 bases each). CDR3 size: 13 residues. V dropped 6 bases and J dropped 5 bases, with 17 bases sitting between them. The germline V gene has CDR1 DFQATT and CDR2 SNEGSKA (reference sequence). The CDR3: CSARAWESNEQYF. DNA of the CDR3: TGCAGTGCCAGGGCCTGGGAGAGCAACGAGCAGTACTTC.

Points on this clonotype: This could be a read error, since a much larger clone is one nucleotide away. V gene TRBV12-3 or TRBV12-4 combines with J gene TRBJ2-5; TRBD1 might be the D (6 bases). The CDR3 covers 16 residues. V was clipped by 2 bases and J by 1 base, with 14 bases between them. The chain's CDR3 is CASSLRRTDGQETQYF. The CDR3 nucleotides are TGTGCCAGCAGTTTAAGGAGGACAGACGGCCAAGAGACCCAGTACTTC.

This clonotype was picked up many times. The chain links TRBV29-1 to TRBJ2-7, with D possibly matching TRBD1 (6 bases). Germline-derived CDR1 and CDR2 are SQVTM and ANQGSEA. Trimming stripped 1 base from V and 7 bases from J, with 20 bases between. CDR3 length: 15 residues. CDR3 nucleotides: TGCAGCGTTGAAGGTGGTACAGGGCCACTCAGGGAGCAGTACTTC. Translation gives CSVEGGTGPLREQYF.

Points on this clonotype: This may be a read error: a much more frequent sequence differs by one nucleotide. The genes are TRBV6-5 and TRBJ1-1, with D unresolved. The V and J ends lost 6 bases and 4 bases respectively, with 18 bases between them. Germline CDR1 is MNHEY and CDR2 is SVGAGI. The CDR3 runs to 15 residues. In DNA, the CDR3 is TGTGCCAGCAGACCCAGGCTTCAGAGGCCCACTGAAGCTTTCTTT. Protein sequence: CASRPRLQRPTEAFF.

This clonotype was observed a few times. The rearrangement uses TRBV5-1 and TRBJ1-3; D may be TRBD1 (6 bases). This CDR3 region has 14 residues. The V gene lost 4 bases and the J gene lost 1 base, with 9 bases spanning the gap. CDR1 and CDR2 (germline): SGHRS, YFSETQ. CDR3 protein: CASSPRGSGNTIYF. CDR3 DNA sequence: TGCGCCAGCAGCCCCAGGGGTTCTGGAAACACCATATATTTT.

This clonotype is a singleton in its sample. A much larger clone sits a single nucleotide away, making a read error possible. The rearrangement uses TRBV6-5 and TRBJ1-2, with D possibly TRBD1 on 6 matching bases. Germline V gene sequence: CDR1 MNHEY, CDR2 SVGAGI. Deletions cut 8 bases from V and 8 bases from J, with 15 bases between. This CDR3 is 12 amino acids long. The CDR3 sequence: CASGHRALGYTF. CDR3 sequence (DNA): TGTGCCAGCGGACACAGGGCCCTGGGCTACACCTTC.

The chain recombines TRBV10-3 with TRBJ1-5, with TRBD1 as a possible D gene (6 bases). In germline, CDR1 is ENHRY, CDR2 SYGVKD. This CDR3 contains 17 residues. V lost 10 bases, J lost 1 base, and 23 bases lay in between. The CDR3: CATGTSGGGGSNQPQHF. In DNA, the CDR3 is TGTGCCACCGGGACGAGCGGGGGGGGCGGAAGCAATCAGCCCCAGCATTTT.

This clonotype came up many times. V is TRBV29-1 and J is TRBJ2-7, with TRBD1 matching 9 bases. CDR3 length: 13 amino acids. The V segment lost 7 bases and the J segment 3 bases; nucleotides outside the gene matches: 7. Looked up from germline, CDR1 is SQVTM and CDR2 is ANQGSEA. As DNA, the CDR3 is TGCAGCGCCCAATTGGGACAGGGCTACGAGCAGTACTTC. It specifies CSAQLGQGYEQYF.

This CDR3 is CSVEGAGVSYNEQFF. DNA for the CDR3: TGCAGCGTTGAAGGCGCGGGGGTGTCCTACAATGAGCAGTTCTTC. The chain employs TRBV29-1 and TRBJ2-1; 7 bases map to TRBD2. The CDR3 spans 15 residues. V lost 1 base to trimming and J lost 1 base; unmatched junction nucleotides: 4. Germline V gene sequence: CDR1 SQVTM, CDR2 ANQGSEA.

This chain joins TRBV29-1 and TRBJ2-5; the match to TRBD1 covers 7 bases. CDR3 length: 15 residues. Germline V lookup: CDR1 SQVTM, CDR2 ANQGSEA. Trimming at V came to 8 bases and at J to 3 bases, leaving 15 bases not matched to a gene. The DNA of the CDR3 is TGCAGCTTAGTTAGGAAGACAGGGCCCGAAGAGACCCAGTACTTC. Residues: CSLVRKTGPEETQYF.

The chain carries TRBV10-3 and TRBJ1-3, with unresolved D. Between the trimmed V and J ends, which lost 3 bases and 0 bases, there was a span of 12 bases. There are 16 residues in the CDR3. Germline V lookup: CDR1 ENHRY, CDR2 SYGVKD. CDR3 sequence (DNA): TGTGCCATCAGTGACGCTGACGGGAGCTCTGGAAACACCATATATTTT. This encodes CAISDADGSSGNTIYF.